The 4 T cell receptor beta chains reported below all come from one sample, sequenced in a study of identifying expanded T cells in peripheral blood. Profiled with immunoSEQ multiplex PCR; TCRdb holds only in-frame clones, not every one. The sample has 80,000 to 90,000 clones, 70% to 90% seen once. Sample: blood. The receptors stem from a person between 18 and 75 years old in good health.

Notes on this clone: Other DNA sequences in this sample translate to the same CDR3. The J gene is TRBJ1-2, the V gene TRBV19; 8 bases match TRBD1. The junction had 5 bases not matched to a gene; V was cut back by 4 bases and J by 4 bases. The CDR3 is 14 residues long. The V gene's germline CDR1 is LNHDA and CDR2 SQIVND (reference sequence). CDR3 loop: CASSTGGWVYGYTF. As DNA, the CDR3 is TGTGCCAGTAGTACAGGGGGCTGGGTCTATGGCTACACCTTC.

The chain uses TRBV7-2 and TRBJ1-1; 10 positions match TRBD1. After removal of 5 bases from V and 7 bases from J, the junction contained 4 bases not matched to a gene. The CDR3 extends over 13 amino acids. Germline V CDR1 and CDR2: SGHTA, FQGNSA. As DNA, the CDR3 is TGTGCCAGCAGCCCAGGGACAGGGGATGAAGCTTTCTTT. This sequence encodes CASSPGTGDEAFF.

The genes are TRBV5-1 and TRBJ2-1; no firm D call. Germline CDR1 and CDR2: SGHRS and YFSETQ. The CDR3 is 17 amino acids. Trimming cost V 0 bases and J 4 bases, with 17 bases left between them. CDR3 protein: CASSLARGITTYNEQFF. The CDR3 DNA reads TGCGCCAGCAGCTTGGCCAGAGGAATCACTACATACAATGAGCAGTTCTTC.

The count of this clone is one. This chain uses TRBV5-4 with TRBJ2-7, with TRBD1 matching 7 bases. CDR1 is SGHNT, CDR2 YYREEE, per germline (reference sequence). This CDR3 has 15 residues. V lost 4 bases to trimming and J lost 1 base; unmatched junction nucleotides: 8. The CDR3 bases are TGTGCCAGCAGCGGAGGACAGGCCCCTTCCTACGAGCAGTACTTC. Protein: CASSGGQAPSYEQYF.